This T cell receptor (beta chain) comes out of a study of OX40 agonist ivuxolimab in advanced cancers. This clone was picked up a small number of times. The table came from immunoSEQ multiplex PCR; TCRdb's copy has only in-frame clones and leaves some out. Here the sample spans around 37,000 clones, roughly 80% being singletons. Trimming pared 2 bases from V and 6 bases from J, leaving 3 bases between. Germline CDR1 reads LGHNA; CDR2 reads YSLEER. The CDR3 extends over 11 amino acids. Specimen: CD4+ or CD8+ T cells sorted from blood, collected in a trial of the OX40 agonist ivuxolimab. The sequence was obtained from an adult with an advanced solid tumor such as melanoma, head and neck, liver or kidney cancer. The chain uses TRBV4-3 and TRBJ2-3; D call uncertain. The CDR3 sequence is CASSQRDTQYF. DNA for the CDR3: TGCGCCAGCAGCCAACGGGATACGCAGTATTTT.